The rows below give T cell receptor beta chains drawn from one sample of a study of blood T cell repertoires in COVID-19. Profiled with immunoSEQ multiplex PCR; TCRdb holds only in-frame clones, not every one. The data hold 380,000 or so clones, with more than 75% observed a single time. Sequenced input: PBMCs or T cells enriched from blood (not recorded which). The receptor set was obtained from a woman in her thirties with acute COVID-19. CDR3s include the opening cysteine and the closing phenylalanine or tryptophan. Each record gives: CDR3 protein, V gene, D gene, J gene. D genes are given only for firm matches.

CASSLTTGNSGKLFF	TRBV28	-	TRBJ1-4
CASSTTGFSNQPQHF	TRBV19	-	TRBJ1-5
CASSYSLAGGNEQFF	TRBV6-6	TRBD2	TRBJ2-1
CASSSWTAYNEQFF	TRBV5-1	-	TRBJ2-1
CASTPSGGRFGELFF	TRBV27	TRBD2	TRBJ2-2
CASSERGPYGYTF	TRBV2	-	TRBJ1-2
CASSAIPGDLSGNTIYF	TRBV9	-	TRBJ1-3
CATSDLPGQGTGELFF	TRBV24-1	TRBD1	TRBJ2-2
CASSHPGQGYSPLHF	TRBV5-1	TRBD1	TRBJ1-6
CASSARQGQGETQYF	TRBV10-1	TRBD1	TRBJ2-5
CASSSTGTGPTDTQYF	TRBV28	TRBD1	TRBJ2-3
CAIRGQVMNTEAFF	TRBV10-3	TRBD1	TRBJ1-1
CASSSIGWNEQFF	TRBV7-9	-	TRBJ2-1
CASSFLGTSGYTGELFF	TRBV7-3	TRBD2	TRBJ2-2
CASRGQTNTGELFF	TRBV2	TRBD1	TRBJ2-2
CASSRLGTGGGEKLFF	TRBV11-2	TRBD1	TRBJ1-4
CASSTGTGGSNQPQHF	TRBV27	TRBD1	TRBJ1-5
CASSLEGNSNQPQHF	TRBV5-1	-	TRBJ1-5
CASSHPPGGGGALGTGELFF	TRBV3-1/TRBV3-2	TRBD2	TRBJ2-2
CASSLQGGYEKLFF	TRBV5-1	-	TRBJ1-4
CASSQESNYGYTF	TRBV4-3	-	TRBJ1-2
CASLRDEAEQYF	TRBV2	-	TRBJ2-7